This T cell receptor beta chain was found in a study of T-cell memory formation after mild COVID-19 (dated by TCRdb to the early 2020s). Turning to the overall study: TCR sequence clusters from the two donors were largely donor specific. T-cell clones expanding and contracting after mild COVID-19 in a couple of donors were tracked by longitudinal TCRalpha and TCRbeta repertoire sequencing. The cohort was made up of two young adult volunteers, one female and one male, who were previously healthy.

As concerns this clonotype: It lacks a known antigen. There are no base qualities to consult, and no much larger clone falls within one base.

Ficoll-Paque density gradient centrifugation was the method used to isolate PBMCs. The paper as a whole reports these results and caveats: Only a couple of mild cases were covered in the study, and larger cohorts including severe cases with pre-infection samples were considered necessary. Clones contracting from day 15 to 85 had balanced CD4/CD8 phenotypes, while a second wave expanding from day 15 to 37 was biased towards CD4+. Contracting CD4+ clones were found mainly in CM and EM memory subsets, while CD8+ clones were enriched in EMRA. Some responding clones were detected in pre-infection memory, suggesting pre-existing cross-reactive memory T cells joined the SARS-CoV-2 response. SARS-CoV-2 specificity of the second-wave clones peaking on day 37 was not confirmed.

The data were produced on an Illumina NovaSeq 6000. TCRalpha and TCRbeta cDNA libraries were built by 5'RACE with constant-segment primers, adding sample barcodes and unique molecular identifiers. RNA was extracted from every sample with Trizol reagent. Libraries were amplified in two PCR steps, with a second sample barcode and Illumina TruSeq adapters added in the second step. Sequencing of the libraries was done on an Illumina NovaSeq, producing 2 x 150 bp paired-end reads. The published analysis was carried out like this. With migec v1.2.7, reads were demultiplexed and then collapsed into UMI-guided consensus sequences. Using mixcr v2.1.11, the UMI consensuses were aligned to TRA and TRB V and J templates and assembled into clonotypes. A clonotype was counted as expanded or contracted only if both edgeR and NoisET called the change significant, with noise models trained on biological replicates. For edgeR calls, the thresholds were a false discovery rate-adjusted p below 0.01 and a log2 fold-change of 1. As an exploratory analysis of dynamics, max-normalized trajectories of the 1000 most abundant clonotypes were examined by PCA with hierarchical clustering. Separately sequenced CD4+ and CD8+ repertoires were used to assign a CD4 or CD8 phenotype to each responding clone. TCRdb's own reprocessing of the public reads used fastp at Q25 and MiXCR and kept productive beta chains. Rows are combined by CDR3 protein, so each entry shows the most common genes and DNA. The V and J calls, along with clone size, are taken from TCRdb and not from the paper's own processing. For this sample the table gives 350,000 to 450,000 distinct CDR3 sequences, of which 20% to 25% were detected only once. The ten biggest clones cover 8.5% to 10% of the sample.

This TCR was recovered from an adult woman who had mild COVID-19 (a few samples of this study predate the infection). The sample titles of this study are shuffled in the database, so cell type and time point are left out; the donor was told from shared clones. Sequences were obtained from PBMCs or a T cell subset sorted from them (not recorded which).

For the CDR3, the sequence is CAISEPGTLANYGYTF. The nucleotides read TGTGCCATCAGTGAACCCGGGACGCTCGCTAACTATGGCTACACCTTC. The rearranged segments are TRBV10-3 and TRBJ1-2; TRBD1 is a possible D gene, resting on 5 matching bases. CDR1 and CDR2 are drawn from the germline V gene: ENHRY, SYGVKD. The V and J ends are trimmed by 3 bases and 0 bases, leaving 14 bases between them. Taken from cysteine to phenylalanine, the CDR3 has 16 residues. Only CDR3 DNA is held: 48 bases, read in frame from base 1.